This is a list of T cell receptor beta chains from one sample in a study of regulatory T cells in long-lasting Graves disease. TCRdb ran MiXCR on the multiplex PCR reads and lists one entry per CDR3 protein. The sample holds hundreds of thousands of distinct CDR3 sequences; 15% to 18% are singletons and the top ten take about a fifth. Sequencing used peripheral blood mononuclear cells (PBMCs), obtained at new diagnosis, from a patient treated with antithyroid drugs. These receptors came from a female donor with Graves disease. Both conserved end residues are trimmed from each CDR3. Expanded clones get a size class; other rows say once, few or many, or leave the size out.

J: TRBJ2-7
V: TRBV5-1
size: many
CDR3: ASHSGVSDEQY

J: TRBJ2-7
V: TRBV18
size: many
CDR3: ASSIGDSTYEQY

J: TRBJ2-5
V: TRBV5-1
size: many
CDR3: ASSTLGSETQY

J: TRBJ2-5
V: TRBV6-9
size: many
CDR3: ASSYIPDREQRETQY

J: TRBJ2-1
V: TRBV6-1
size: -
CDR3: ASRSGTSGRWGSYNEQF

J: TRBJ1-6
V: TRBV19
size: -
CDR3: ASSDRGTVLNNSPLH

J: TRBJ1-1
V: TRBV9
size: many
CDR3: ASSVAGLNTEAF

J: TRBJ2-5
V: TRBV12-3/TRBV12-4
size: many
CDR3: ASSPGGLMYQETQY

J: TRBJ1-5
V: TRBV11-2
size: few
CDR3: ASSLVTASPQH

J: TRBJ2-1
V: TRBV19
size: -
CDR3: ASSMGMGQGNEQF

J: TRBJ2-5
V: TRBV28
size: many
CDR3: ASKEIGRIQYQETQY

J: TRBJ1-5
V: TRBV12-3/TRBV12-4
size: many
CDR3: ASSLSRDQPQH

J: TRBJ2-1
V: TRBV7-6
size: many
CDR3: ASSTTGRDEQF

J: TRBJ1-4
V: TRBV4-1
size: many
CDR3: ASSQGSLGHEYEKLF

J: TRBJ2-7
V: TRBV3-1
size: many
CDR3: ASSQGVAGGFGEQY

J: TRBJ2-3
V: TRBV12-3/TRBV12-4
size: many
CDR3: ASSLDEGAGTDTQY

J: TRBJ2-1
V: TRBV6-2/TRBV6-3
size: many
CDR3: ASSYDLRARTDSGSGYNEQF

J: -
V: TRBV6-2/TRBV6-3
size: few
CDR3: ASSRGGSSYEQY

J: TRBJ1-5
V: TRBV7-9
size: many
CDR3: ASSFEGRGQPQH

J: TRBJ1-5
V: TRBV6-5
size: many
CDR3: ASSYNAGRQPQH

J: TRBJ2-5
V: TRBV12-3/TRBV12-4
size: -
CDR3: ASSEEWGLETQY

J: TRBJ2-7
V: TRBV27
size: many
CDR3: ASTGGSHEQY

J: TRBJ1-3
V: TRBV6-1
size: many
CDR3: ASSPPGGGRTIY

J: TRBJ2-7
V: TRBV12-3/TRBV12-4
size: few
CDR3: ASRETSGRAPPYEQY

J: TRBJ1-1
V: TRBV18
size: -
CDR3: ASSPPDRVATEAF

J: TRBJ1-4
V: TRBV20-1
size: many
CDR3: SAINLQGTNEKLF